Listed here are 2 T cell receptor beta chains from one sample, sequenced in a study of T cells in Graves' hyperthyroidism and ophthalmopathy. RNA transcripts were the template for amplifying TCR beta CDR3 regions. The HTBI primer set was used in a first-round RT-PCR of the TCR CDR3. MiXCR was run by TCRdb on the multiplex PCR reads, yielding one entry per CDR3 protein. The sample includes 450,000 to 700,000 distinct CDR3 sequences, about 43% of them seen just once. The sequencing input was peripheral blood or thyroid tissue (not recorded which). These receptors were obtained from an adult woman with Graves' disease, either hyperthyroidism or ophthalmopathy (not recorded which).

The chain is built from TRBV25-1 and TRBJ1-1, with D unresolved. The CDR3 is 14 residues long. Trimming cost V 4 bases and J 1 base, with 10 bases left between them. Germline V CDR1 and CDR2: MGHDK, SYGVNS. The CDR3 spells CASSAPGRNTEAFF. The CDR3 nucleotides are TGTGCCAGCAGTGCTCCGGGCAGGAACACTGAAGCTTTCTTT. The variable domain in full, completed from reference TRBV25-1 and TRBJ1-1, reads EADIYQTPRYLVIGTGKKITLECSQTMGHDKMYWYQQDPGMELHLIHYSYGVNSTEKGDLSSESTVSRIRTEHFPLTLESARPSHTSQYLCASSAPGRNTEAFFGQGTRLTVV.

This clonotype was seen many times. This sequence joins TRBV25-1 and TRBJ2-6; possible D gene TRBD2, 6 bases. Germline CDR1 reads MGHDK; CDR2 reads SYGVNS. CDR3 length: 13 residues. Trimming took off 4 bases at V and 5 bases at J, with 6 bases between the two ends. CDR3 DNA sequence: TGTGCCAGCAGTGGGGACTGGGCCAACGTCCTGACTTTC. Its protein is CASSGDWANVLTF. The full variable domain, its missing parts supplied by reference TRBV25-1 and TRBJ2-6, is EADIYQTPRYLVIGTGKKITLECSQTMGHDKMYWYQQDPGMELHLIHYSYGVNSTEKGDLSSESTVSRIRTEHFPLTLESARPSHTSQYLCASSGDWANVLTFGAGSRLTVL.